This T cell receptor beta chain was identified during a study of shared clonotypes between healthy human individuals. Study-wide background: Researchers assigned three CD4 naive, three CD4 memory, two CD8 naive and one CD8 memory plate to each donor. The study, taken as a whole, reports: Although depth was large, rarefaction showed that sequencing of the sorted subsets was incomplete.

This CDR3 comprises 13 residues. Trimming took off 1 base at V and 4 bases at J, with 9 bases between the two ends. CDR1 and CDR2 from the germline V gene are SGHRS and YFSETQ. Replicate sorted-subset PCRs were loaded with approximately 190 ng DNA, 30,000 to 35,000 T cell genomes. Sequencing used immunoSEQ multiplex PCR; TCRdb keeps in-frame clones, though not all of them. The sample gives millions of clones, 85% to 95% of which show up once; 0.13% is in the top ten. This clone was counted ten times or more. Its antigen is unidentified. This chain uses TRBV5-1 with TRBJ2-7, with D possibly matching TRBD1 (5 bases). This receptor was taken from a young man in good health. The sample comprised naive CD4+ T cells sorted from blood. The subset here: CD45RA+ positively selected. The CDR3 is CASSLTGEYEQYF. The CDR3 region has the DNA TGCGCCAGCAGCTTGACAGGAGAGTACGAGCAGTACTTC.